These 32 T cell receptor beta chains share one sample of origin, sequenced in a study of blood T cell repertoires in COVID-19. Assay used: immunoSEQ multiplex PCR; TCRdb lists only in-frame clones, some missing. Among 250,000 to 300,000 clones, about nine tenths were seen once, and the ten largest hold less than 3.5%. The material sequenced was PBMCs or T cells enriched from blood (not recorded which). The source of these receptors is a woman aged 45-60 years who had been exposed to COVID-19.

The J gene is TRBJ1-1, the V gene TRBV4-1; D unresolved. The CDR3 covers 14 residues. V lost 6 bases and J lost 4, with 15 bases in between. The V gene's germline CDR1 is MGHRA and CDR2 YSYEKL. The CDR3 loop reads CASRSSEGATEAFF. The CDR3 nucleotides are TGCGCCAGCAGGTCCTCGGAGGGAGCCACTGAAGCTTTCTTT.

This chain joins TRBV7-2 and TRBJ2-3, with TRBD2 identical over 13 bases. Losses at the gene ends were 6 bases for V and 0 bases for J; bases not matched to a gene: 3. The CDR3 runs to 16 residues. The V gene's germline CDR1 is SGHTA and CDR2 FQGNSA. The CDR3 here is CASSPLAGGSTDTQYF. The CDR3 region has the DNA TGTGCCAGCAGTCCACTAGCGGGGGGGAGCACAGATACGCAGTATTTT.

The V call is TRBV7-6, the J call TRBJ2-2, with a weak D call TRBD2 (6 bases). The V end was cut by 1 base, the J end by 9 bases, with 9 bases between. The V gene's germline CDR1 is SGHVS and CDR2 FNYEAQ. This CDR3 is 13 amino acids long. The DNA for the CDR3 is TGTGCCAGCAGCTTAGATGGGAGGAGGGAGCTGTTTTTT. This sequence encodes CASSLDGRRELFF.

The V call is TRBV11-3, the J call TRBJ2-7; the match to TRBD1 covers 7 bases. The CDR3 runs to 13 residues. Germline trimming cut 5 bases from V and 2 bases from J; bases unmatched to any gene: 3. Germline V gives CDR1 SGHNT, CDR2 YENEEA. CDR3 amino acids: CASSAQGTYEQYF. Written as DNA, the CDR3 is TGTGCCAGCAGCGCACAGGGGACCTACGAGCAGTACTTC.

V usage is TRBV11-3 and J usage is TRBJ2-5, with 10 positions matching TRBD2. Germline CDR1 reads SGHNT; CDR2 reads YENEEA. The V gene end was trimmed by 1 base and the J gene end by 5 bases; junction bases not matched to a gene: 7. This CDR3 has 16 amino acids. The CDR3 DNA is TGTGCCAGCAGCTTAGGCGTCCTAGCGGGGGCTGAGACCCAGTACTTC. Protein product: CASSLGVLAGAETQYF.

The CDR3 nucleotides are TGTGCCAGCAGCTTGGCATTATCGGGGGATGAGCAGTTCTTC. This codes for CASSLALSGDEQFF. The genes are TRBV5-4 and TRBJ2-1; tentative D call: TRBD2 (6 bases). Germline V lookup: CDR1 SGHNT, CDR2 YYREEE (reference sequence). The CDR3 consists of 14 residues. The V and J ends lost 0 bases and 8 bases respectively, with 12 bases between them.

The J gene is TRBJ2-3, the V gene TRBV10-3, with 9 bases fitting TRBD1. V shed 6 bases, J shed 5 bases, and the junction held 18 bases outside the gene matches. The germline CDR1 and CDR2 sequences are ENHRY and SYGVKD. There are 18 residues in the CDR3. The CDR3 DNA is TGTGCCATCAGCTCCGGCCGGATAACAGGGGGCGCGGGAGATACGCAGTATTTT. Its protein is CAISSGRITGGAGDTQYF.

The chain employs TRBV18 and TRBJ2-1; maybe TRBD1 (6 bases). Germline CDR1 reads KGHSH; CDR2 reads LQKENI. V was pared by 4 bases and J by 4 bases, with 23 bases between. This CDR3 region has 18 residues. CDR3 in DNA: TGTGCCAGCTCACTCCTCGCTCCTTTGGGGGCCCAGTACAATGAGCAGTTCTTC. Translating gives CASSLLAPLGAQYNEQFF.

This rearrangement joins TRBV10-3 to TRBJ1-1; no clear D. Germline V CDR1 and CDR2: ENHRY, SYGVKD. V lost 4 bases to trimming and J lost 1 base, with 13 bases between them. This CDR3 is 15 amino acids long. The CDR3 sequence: CAISGELQWNTEAFF. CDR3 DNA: TGTGCCATCAGTGGAGAGTTGCAATGGAACACTGAAGCTTTCTTT.

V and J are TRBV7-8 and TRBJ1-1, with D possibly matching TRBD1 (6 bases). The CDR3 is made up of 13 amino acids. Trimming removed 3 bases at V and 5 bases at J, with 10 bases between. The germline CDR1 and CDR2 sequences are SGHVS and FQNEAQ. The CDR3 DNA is TGTGCCAGCAGCTTGGGACAAATTACTGAAGCTTTCTTT. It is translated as CASSLGQITEAFF.

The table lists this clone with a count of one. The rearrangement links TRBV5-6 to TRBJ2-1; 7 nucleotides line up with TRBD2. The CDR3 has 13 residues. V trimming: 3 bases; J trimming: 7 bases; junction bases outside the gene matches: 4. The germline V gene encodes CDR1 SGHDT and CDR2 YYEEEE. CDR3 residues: CASSWGGLNEQFF. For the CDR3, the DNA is TGTGCCAGCAGCTGGGGAGGGCTAAATGAGCAGTTCTTC.

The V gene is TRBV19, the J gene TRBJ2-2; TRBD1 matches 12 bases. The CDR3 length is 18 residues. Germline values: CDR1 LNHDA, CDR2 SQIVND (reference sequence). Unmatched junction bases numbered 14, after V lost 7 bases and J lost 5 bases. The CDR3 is CASIVGTGQGAWTGELFF. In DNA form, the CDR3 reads TGTGCCAGTATTGTTGGGACGGGACAGGGGGCTTGGACCGGGGAGCTGTTTTTT. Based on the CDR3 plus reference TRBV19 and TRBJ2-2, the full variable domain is DGGITQSPKYLFRKEGQNVTLSCEQNLNHDAMYWYRQDPGQGLRLIYYSQIVNDFQKGDIAEGYSVSREKKESFPLTVTSAQKNPTAFYLCASIVGTGQGAWTGELFFGEGSRLTVL.

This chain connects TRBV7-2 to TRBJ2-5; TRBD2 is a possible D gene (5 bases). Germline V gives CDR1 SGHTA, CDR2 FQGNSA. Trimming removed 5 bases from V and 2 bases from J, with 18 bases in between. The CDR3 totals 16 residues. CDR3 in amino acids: CASSPWSGVPQETQYF. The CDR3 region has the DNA TGTGCCAGCAGCCCTTGGTCCGGGGTGCCACAAGAGACCCAGTACTTC.

CDR3 DNA: TGTGCCATCAGACCGGGACAGGGAACCGGGGAGCTGTTTTTT. It translates to CAIRPGQGTGELFF. V usage is TRBV10-3 and J usage is TRBJ2-2; 9 bases are a match to TRBD1. This CDR3 comprises 14 residues. V was pared by 6 bases and J by 5 bases, with 4 bases of the junction left unmatched. In germline, CDR1 is ENHRY, CDR2 SYGVKD.

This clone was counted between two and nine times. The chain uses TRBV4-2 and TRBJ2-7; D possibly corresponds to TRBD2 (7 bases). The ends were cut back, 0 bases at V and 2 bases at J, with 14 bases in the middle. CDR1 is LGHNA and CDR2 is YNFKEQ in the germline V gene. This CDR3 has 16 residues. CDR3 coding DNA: TGTGCCAGCAGCCAAGAGGGTCGGGGGGCCGCCTACGAGCAGTACTTC. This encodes CASSQEGRGAAYEQYF.

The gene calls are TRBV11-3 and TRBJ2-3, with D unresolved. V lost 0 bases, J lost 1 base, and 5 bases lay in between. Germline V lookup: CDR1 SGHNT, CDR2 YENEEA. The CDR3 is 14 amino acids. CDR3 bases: TGTGCCAGCAGCTTAGATCGGGGCACAGATACGCAGTATTTT. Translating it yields CASSLDRGTDTQYF.

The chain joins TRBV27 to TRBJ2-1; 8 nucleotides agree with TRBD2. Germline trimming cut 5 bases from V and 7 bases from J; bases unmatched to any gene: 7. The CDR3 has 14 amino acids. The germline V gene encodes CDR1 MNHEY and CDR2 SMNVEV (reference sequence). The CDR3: CASSPQAGVNEQFF. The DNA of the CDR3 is TGTGCCAGCAGTCCCCAAGCGGGGGTTAATGAGCAGTTCTTC.

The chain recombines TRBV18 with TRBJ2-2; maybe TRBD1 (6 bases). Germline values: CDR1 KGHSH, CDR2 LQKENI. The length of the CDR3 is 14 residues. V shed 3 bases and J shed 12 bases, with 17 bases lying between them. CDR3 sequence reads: CASSPPDSVFKLFF. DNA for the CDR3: TGTGCCAGCTCACCTCCGGACAGCGTCTTTAAGCTGTTTTTT.

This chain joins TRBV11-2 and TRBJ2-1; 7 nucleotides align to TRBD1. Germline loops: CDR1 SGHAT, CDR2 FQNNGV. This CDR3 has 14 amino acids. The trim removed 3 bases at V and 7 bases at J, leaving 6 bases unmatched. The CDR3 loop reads CASSFFTGVNEQFF. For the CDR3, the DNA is TGTGCCAGCAGCTTTTTCACAGGGGTAAATGAGCAGTTCTTC.

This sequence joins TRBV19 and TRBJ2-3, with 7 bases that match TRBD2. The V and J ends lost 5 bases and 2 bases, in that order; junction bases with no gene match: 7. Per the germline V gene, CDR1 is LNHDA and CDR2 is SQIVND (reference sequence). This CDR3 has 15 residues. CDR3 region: CASSRSGPLTDTQYF. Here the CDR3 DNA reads TGTGCCAGTAGTCGTAGCGGGCCCCTCACAGATACGCAGTATTTT.

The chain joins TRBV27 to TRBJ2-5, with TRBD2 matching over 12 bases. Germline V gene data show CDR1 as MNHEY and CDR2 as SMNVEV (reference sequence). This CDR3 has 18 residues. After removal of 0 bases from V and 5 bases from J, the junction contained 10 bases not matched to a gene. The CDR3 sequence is CASSLSSLAGGNWETQYF. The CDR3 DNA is TGTGCCAGCAGTTTATCTTCTCTAGCGGGGGGGAATTGGGAGACCCAGTACTTC.

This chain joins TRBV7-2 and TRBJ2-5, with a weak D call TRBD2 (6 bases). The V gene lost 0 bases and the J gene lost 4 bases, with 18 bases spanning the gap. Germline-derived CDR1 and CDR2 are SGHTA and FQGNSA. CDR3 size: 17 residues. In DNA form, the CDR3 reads TGTGCCAGCAGCTTAGCCCAATTGGTGGGAGGTGGAGAGACCCAGTACTTC. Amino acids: CASSLAQLVGGGETQYF. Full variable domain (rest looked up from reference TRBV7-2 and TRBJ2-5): GAGVSQSPSNKVTEKGKDVELRCDPISGHTALYWYRQSLGQGLEFLIYFQGNSAPDKSGLPSDRFSAERTGGSVSTLTIQRTQQEDSAVYLCASSLAQLVGGGETQYFGPGTRLLVL.

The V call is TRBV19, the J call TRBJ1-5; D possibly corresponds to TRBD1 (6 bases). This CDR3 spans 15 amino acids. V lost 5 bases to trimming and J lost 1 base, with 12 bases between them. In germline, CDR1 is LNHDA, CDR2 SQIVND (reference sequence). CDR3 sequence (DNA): TGTGCCAGTAGTCCCCCCAGGGGAAGCAATCAGCCCCAGCATTTT. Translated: CASSPPRGSNQPQHF.

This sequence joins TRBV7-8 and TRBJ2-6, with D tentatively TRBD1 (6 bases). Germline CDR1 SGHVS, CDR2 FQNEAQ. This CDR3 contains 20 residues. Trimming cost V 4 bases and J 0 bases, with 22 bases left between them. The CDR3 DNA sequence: TGTGCCAGCAGCTCCACCAGACAGGCACCTCGACTCTCTGGGGCCAACGTCCTGACTTTC. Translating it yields CASSSTRQAPRLSGANVLTF.

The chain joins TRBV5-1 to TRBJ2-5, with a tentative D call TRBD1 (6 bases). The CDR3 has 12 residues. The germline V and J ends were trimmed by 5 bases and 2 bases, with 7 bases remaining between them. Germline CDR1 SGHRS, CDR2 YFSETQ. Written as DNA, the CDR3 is TGCGCCAGCAGGCAGGGGCAAGAGACCCAGTACTTC. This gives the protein CASRQGQETQYF.

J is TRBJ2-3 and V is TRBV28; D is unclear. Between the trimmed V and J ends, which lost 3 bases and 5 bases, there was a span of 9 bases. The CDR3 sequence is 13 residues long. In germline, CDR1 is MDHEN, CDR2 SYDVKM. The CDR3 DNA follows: TGTGCCAGCAGTTTTTCGACACTAGATACGCAGTATTTT. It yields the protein CASSFSTLDTQYF.

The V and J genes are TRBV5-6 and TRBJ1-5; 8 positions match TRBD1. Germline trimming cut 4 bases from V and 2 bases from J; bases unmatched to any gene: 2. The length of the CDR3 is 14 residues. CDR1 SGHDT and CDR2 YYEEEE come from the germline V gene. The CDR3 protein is CASSKQGGNQPQHF. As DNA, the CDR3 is TGTGCCAGCAGCAAACAGGGGGGCAATCAGCCCCAGCATTTT.

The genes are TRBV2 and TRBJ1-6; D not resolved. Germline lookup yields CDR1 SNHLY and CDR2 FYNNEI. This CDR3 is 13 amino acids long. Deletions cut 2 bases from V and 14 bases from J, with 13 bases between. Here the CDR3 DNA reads TGTGCCAGCAGTGAATACGGAGGTTCGGCCCTCCACTTT. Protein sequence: CASSEYGGSALHF.

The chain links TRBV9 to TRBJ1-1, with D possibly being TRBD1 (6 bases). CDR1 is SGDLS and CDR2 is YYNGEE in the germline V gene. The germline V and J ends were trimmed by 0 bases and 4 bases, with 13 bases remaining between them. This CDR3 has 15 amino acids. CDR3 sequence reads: CASSVATGLGTEAFF. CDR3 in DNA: TGTGCCAGCAGCGTAGCTACAGGGTTGGGCACTGAAGCTTTCTTT. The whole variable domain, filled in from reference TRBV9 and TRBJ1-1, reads DSGVTQTPKHLITATGQRVTLRCSPRSGDLSVYWYQQSLDQGLQFLIQYYNGEERAKGNILERFSAQQFPDLHSELNLSSLELGDSALYFCASSVATGLGTEAFFGQGTRLTVV.

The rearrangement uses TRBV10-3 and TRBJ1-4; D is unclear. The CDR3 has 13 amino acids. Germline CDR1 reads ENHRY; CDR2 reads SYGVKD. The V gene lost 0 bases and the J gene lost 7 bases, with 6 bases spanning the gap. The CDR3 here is CAISESEAEKLFF. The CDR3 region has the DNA TGTGCCATCAGTGAGTCGGAGGCTGAAAAACTGTTTTTT.

CDR3 in amino acids: CASSSRGGTDTQYF. In nucleotides, the CDR3 is TGTGCCAGCAGCAGCCGCGGGGGGACAGATACGCAGTATTTT. The V call is TRBV7-9, the J call TRBJ2-3, with 8 bases lining up with TRBD2. The CDR3 has 14 residues. J lost 3 bases, V lost 5 bases, and 4 bases had no gene match. CDR1 and CDR2 from the germline V gene are SEHNR and FQNEAQ (reference sequence).

In DNA, the CDR3 is TGTGCCACCAAGGGGGGGCCGAGCTATGGCTACACCTTC. Translated, it gives CATKGGPSYGYTF. This rearrangement joins TRBV2 to TRBJ1-2; D possibly corresponds to TRBD1 (6 bases). The CDR3 has 13 residues. V lost 10 bases to trimming and J lost 4 bases, with 16 bases between them. Looked up from germline, CDR1 is SNHLY and CDR2 is FYNNEI.